This is a list of T cell receptor beta chains from one sample in a study of low-dose radiotherapy and immunotherapy resistance in tumors. TCRdb ran MiXCR on the reads and lists one entry per CDR3 protein. In the table there are tens of thousands of distinct CDR3 sequences, around 17% of which are singletons. The sample consisted of PBMCs, taken after low-dose radiotherapy plus immunotherapy. Receptors were obtained from a male donor with prostate cancer. CDR3s include the opening cysteine and the closing phenylalanine or tryptophan.

V	CDR3
TRBV10-3	CAISELVGQGASNTEAFF
TRBV5-8	CASSYEDRFDYTF
TRBV19	CASSPEGPSGRARTSEETQYF
TRBV7-2	CASSLGGDRGGGQYF
TRBV28	CASSSPGTGVREQYF
TRBV12-3/TRBV12-4	CASSLRPGGRNQPQHF
TRBV28	CASSLRSNQPQHF
TRBV5-6	CASSLGLAGGPHQETQYF
TRBV4-1	CASSSRDRGSWLNGYTF
TRBV28	CASSPYQPPHEQYF
TRBV5-1	CASRMGQGPRTDTQYF
TRBV5-5	CASSSQISQGLEPQHF
TRBV12-3/TRBV12-4	CASSFGSLGETQYF
TRBV4-1	CASSRTSGSDTQYF
TRBV19	CASSINSGRETQYF
TRBV27	CASSFSRGREKLFF
TRBV12-3/TRBV12-4	CASSVDRINEKLFF
TRBV5-6	CASSPGRDYEQYF
TRBV11-2	CASSLPLRSGEQFF
TRBV28	CASSDRGNEQFF
TRBV7-9	CASSLSRLAQETQYF
TRBV11-2	CGSGTRPTDTQYF
TRBV4-1	CASSQERTSGDTQYF
TRBV2	CASSEAGVSYNEQFF
TRBV2	CASEGLGQETQYF
TRBV4-3	CASSPQRGTGPWLSNQPQHF
TRBV5-3	CASSFRFLVYNEQFF
TRBV19	CASSTWVEGAEAFF
TRBV7-2	CASSLGSGGTEAFF
TRBV3-1	CASSHASGMVGTGELFF